The clone carrying this T cell receptor (beta chain) was seen many times. Its cognate antigen is unknown. As it was prepared, the TCRbeta library received unique molecular identifiers. TCRdb ran MiXCR on the PCR reads and lists one entry per CDR3 protein. The sample lists approximately 110,000 distinct CDR3 sequences, approximately 22% occurring once. These data come from a study of T-cell reconstitution after alpha-beta-depleted transplantation in children. General study findings and limits: T-cell counts and diversity were attributed mostly to newly produced T cells one year after transplant.

V lost 6 bases to trimming and J lost 2 bases, with 17 bases between them. The length of the CDR3 is 15 residues. CDR1 and CDR2 (germline): WSHSY, SAAADI. Source: PBMCs, mostly from graft donor cells, taken 180 days after TCRalphabeta/CD19-depleted stem cell transplant. V gene TRBV10-2 combines with J gene TRBJ2-7; D could derive from TRBD1 or TRBD2 (5 bases each). This TCR came from a male patient aged 2-15 years who had a stem cell transplant for chronic granulomatous disease, so the T cells may come from the graft donor. The CDR3, as DNA: TGCGCCAGCAGCCTGGGGCTAGCAATGGCCTACGAGCAGTACTTC. Its protein product is CASSLGLAMAYEQYF.